The 27 T cell receptor beta chains in this list originate from one sample, sequenced in a study of T-cell memory formation after mild COVID-19. From the 5' RACE reads, TCRdb called clonotypes with MiXCR, one entry per CDR3 protein. The sample has tens of thousands of distinct CDR3 sequences, 16% seen once. The specimen was PBMCs or a T cell subset sorted from them (not recorded which). The receptors shown here come from an adult woman who had mild COVID-19 (a few samples of this study predate the infection). Cell type and time point are not known.

This clonotype was found a few times. V and J are TRBV7-6 and TRBJ2-1; possibly TRBD1 for D (8 bases). Germline V CDR1 and CDR2: SGHVS, FNYEAQ. The germline V and J ends were trimmed by 5 bases and 6 bases, with 17 bases remaining between them. The CDR3 loop spans 15 amino acids. In DNA, the CDR3 is TGTGCCAGCAGCCTAGACAGGGGAGGGGCCAATGAGCAGTTCTTC. Translation gives CASSLDRGGANEQFF.

This chain uses TRBV9 with TRBJ1-2, with D possibly being TRBD1 (5 bases). The CDR3 sequence is 16 residues long. Trimming took off 2 bases at V and 3 bases at J, with 17 bases between the two ends. CDR1 and CDR2 (germline): SGDLS, YYNGEE. CDR3 residues: CASSVHRDGGDYGYTF. DNA of the CDR3: TGTGCCAGCAGCGTGCACCGGGACGGGGGGGACTATGGCTACACCTTC.

Concerning this clonotype itself: The missing conserved phenylalanine or tryptophan at the end of this CDR3 makes a read error likely. The chain carries TRBV5-1 and TRBJ2-7, with 7 bases matching TRBD2. Germline V CDR1 and CDR2: SGHRS, YFSETQ. The CDR3 runs to 12 residues. The V and J ends lost 7 bases and 7 bases, in that order; junction bases with no gene match: 8. CDR3 sequence: CASGPGGPEQYL. The CDR3 DNA reads TGCGCCAGCGGACCGGGGGGTCCAGAGCAGTACTTA.

The chain couples TRBV7-9 to TRBJ2-5; D is unresolved. Germline lookup yields CDR1 SEHNR and CDR2 FQNEAQ (reference sequence). V gave up 5 bases and J gave up 2 bases, with 9 bases separating them. This CDR3 region has 13 residues. CDR3: CASSPYDQETQYF. The CDR3 DNA sequence: TGTGCCAGCAGCCCCTATGATCAAGAGACCCAGTACTTC.

This clonotype was seen only a few times. V gene TRBV2 combines with J gene TRBJ1-1; D gene ambiguous. Germline CDR1 and CDR2: SNHLY and FYNNEI. The V and J ends lost 6 bases and 0 bases respectively, with 11 bases between them. The CDR3 consists of 14 residues. The CDR3 loop is CASRDGTMNTEAFF. DNA of the CDR3: TGTGCCAGCAGGGACGGCACCATGAACACTGAAGCTTTCTTT.

The chain uses TRBV6-5 and TRBJ2-7; D may match TRBD1 or TRBD2 (5 bases each). Germline V CDR1 and CDR2: MNHEY, SVGAGI. The CDR3 is 15 residues long. The ends were cut back, 3 bases at V and 2 bases at J, with 14 bases in the middle. The CDR3 sequence: CASSYWDGVPYEQYF. The CDR3 nucleotides are TGTGCCAGCAGTTATTGGGACGGAGTACCCTACGAGCAGTACTTC.

The rearrangement uses TRBV25-1 and TRBJ1-1, with D perhaps TRBD1 (5 bases). The CDR3 contains 15 residues. The ends were cut back, 1 base at V and 5 bases at J, with 14 bases in the middle. Germline lookup yields CDR1 MGHDK and CDR2 SYGVNS. The CDR3 loop is CASSECQGLRTEAFF. DNA of the CDR3: TGTGCCAGCAGTGAATGCCAGGGCTTGAGGACTGAAGCTTTCTTT.

The rearrangement joins TRBV4-1 to TRBJ2-5; 7 bases line up with TRBD2. Germline CDR1 and CDR2: MGHRA and YSYEKL. V dropped 1 base and J dropped 2; count of bases not matched to a gene: 1. This CDR3 is built from 14 residues. The CDR3 sequence is CASSQGLAQETQYF. The CDR3 nucleotides read TGCGCCAGCAGCCAAGGACTAGCTCAAGAGACCCAGTACTTC.

The chain recombines TRBV4-1 with TRBJ1-6; 8 bases are shared with TRBD1. The CDR3 is 13 amino acids. Trimming at V came to 7 bases and at J to 9 bases, leaving 5 bases not matched to a gene. Germline CDR1 and CDR2: MGHRA and YSYEKL. The CDR3 loop reads CASTPGGGSPLHF. The CDR3 region has the DNA TGCGCCAGCACTCCAGGGGGCGGTTCACCCCTCCACTTT.

This clonotype occurred a few times. The rearrangement uses TRBV10-3 and TRBJ2-5, with a weak D call TRBD2 (5 bases). Looked up from germline, CDR1 is ENHRY and CDR2 is SYGVKD. CDR3 length: 15 amino acids. Trimming left V 2 bases short and J 2 bases short, with 12 bases between. The CDR3 sequence is CAISEGTGGQETQYF. CDR3 bases: TGTGCCATCAGTGAGGGTACTGGAGGTCAAGAGACCCAGTACTTC.

In its sample, this clonotype was seen a few times. CDR3 protein: CASSERDRMNTEAFF. CDR3 coding DNA: TGTGCCAGCAGTGAAAGGGACAGAATGAACACTGAAGCTTTCTTT. The chain uses TRBV2 and TRBJ1-1; 7 nucleotides agree with TRBD1. The ends lost 2 bases at V and 0 bases at J; junction bases unmatched: 3. The germline CDR1 and CDR2 sequences are SNHLY and FYNNEI. The CDR3 is 15 amino acids.

This clonotype has a count of ten or more. This chain joins TRBV9 and TRBJ2-3; D unclear. The germline CDR1 and CDR2 sequences are SGDLS and YYNGEE. The CDR3 has 15 residues. Trimming took off 0 bases at V and 2 bases at J, with 10 bases between the two ends. The CDR3 protein is CASSVDGRHTDTQYF. DNA of the CDR3: TGTGCCAGCAGCGTAGACGGGCGGCACACAGATACGCAGTATTTT.

This clonotype was recorded many times. The rearrangement uses TRBV12-3 or TRBV12-4 and TRBJ2-7; the D call may be TRBD1 or TRBD2 (5 bases each). V was clipped by 6 bases and J by 4 bases, with 22 bases between them. The CDR3 totals 16 residues. CDR3 DNA: TGTGCCAGCAGCGATCGGGACGGCTGGTTGAATTACGAGCAGTACTTC. Amino acids: CASSDRDGWLNYEQYF.

The chain recombines TRBV6-1 with TRBJ2-7; no reliable D call. This CDR3 is built from 16 residues. Deletions cut 2 bases from V and 0 bases from J, with 14 bases between. Germline CDR1 and CDR2: MNHNS and SASEGT. The CDR3 region is CASSEWGWPSSYEQYF. CDR3 coding DNA: TGTGCCAGCAGTGAATGGGGTTGGCCAAGCTCCTACGAGCAGTACTTC.

This clonotype was observed a handful of times. V gene TRBV5-4 combines with J gene TRBJ1-2; D remains unclear. The CDR3 spans 15 residues. In germline, CDR1 is SGHNT, CDR2 YYREEE (reference sequence). The V and J ends lost 5 bases and 7 bases respectively, with 21 bases between them. CDR3 in amino acids: CASSSTVDNTRGYTF. The CDR3, as DNA: TGTGCCAGCAGTTCGACGGTAGACAACACTCGTGGCTACACCTTC.

This clonotype was counted only a few times. The rearrangement links TRBV7-9 to TRBJ2-7, with 11 bases that match TRBD2. With 5 bases clipped from V and 3 bases from J, the junction kept 12 bases outside the gene matches. The CDR3 runs to 17 residues. The germline gives CDR1 SEHNR, CDR2 FQNEAQ (reference sequence). CDR3 nucleotide sequence: TGTGCCAGCAGCGATACTAGCGGGAGAGCCCCTCACTACGAGCAGTACTTC. This translates into CASSDTSGRAPHYEQYF.

This clonotype was counted a single time. CDR3 nucleotides: TGTGCCAGCAGTCACGTCCCGGCCACTGAAGCTTTCTTT. Translation gives CASSHVPATEAFF. The V and J genes are TRBV25-1 and TRBJ1-1, with unresolved D. The CDR3 runs 13 residues. Germline V gene data show CDR1 as MGHDK and CDR2 as SYGVNS. Trimming removed 5 bases from V and 4 bases from J, with 11 bases in between. Based on the CDR3 plus reference TRBV25-1 and TRBJ1-1, the full variable domain is EADIYQTPRYLVIGTGKKITLECSQTMGHDKMYWYQQDPGMELHLIHYSYGVNSTEKGDLSSESTVSRIRTEHFPLTLESARPSHTSQYLCASSHVPATEAFFGQGTRLTVV.

There are a few counts of this clonotype. V gene TRBV7-8 combines with J gene TRBJ2-7, with 16 positions matching TRBD2. Germline assignment: CDR1 SGHVS and CDR2 FQNEAQ. This CDR3 region has 16 residues. V lost 5 bases to trimming and J lost 5 bases; unmatched junction nucleotides: 6. CDR3 sequence (DNA): TGTGCCAGCAGCCAGGGACTAGCGGGGGGGCCGGACGAGCAGTACTTC. Translating gives CASSQGLAGGPDEQYF.

The chain couples TRBV5-1 to TRBJ2-1, with D possibly being TRBD1 (5 bases). TRBJ2-5 matches the DNA end more closely, so the J call is doubtful. This CDR3 comprises 20 residues. Germline CDR1 is SGHRS and CDR2 is YFSETQ. DNA for the CDR3: TGCGCCAGCAGCTTGGGTCTTCAAGGGCGGACAACCGGTCATTATGTGACCCAGTACTTC. It encodes CASSLGLQGRTTGHYVTQYF.

V and J are TRBV24-1 and TRBJ2-1; TRBD2 matches 13 bases. Trimming at V came to 3 bases and at J to 0 bases, leaving 7 bases not matched to a gene. The CDR3 has 19 residues. CDR1 and CDR2 (germline): KGHDR, SFDVKD. This chain's CDR3 is CATSDPGLAGLFSYNEQFF. Written as DNA, the CDR3 is TGTGCCACCAGTGATCCGGGACTAGCGGGACTTTTCTCCTACAATGAGCAGTTCTTC.

This clonotype turned up a few times. The genes are TRBV29-1 and TRBJ2-1; 7 nucleotides align to TRBD2. V shed 3 bases and J 0 bases; nucleotides not matched to a gene: 5. Germline V gives CDR1 SQVTM, CDR2 ANQGSEA. CDR3 length: 15 residues. The CDR3 spells CSVEGAGISYNEQFF. The CDR3 DNA reads as TGCAGCGTTGAGGGAGCGGGAATCTCCTACAATGAGCAGTTCTTC.

The chain is built from TRBV4-1 and TRBJ2-1; D call uncertain. Germline lookup yields CDR1 MGHRA and CDR2 YSYEKL. The V end lost 3 bases, the J end lost 1 base, and 4 bases lay between the germline ends. The CDR3 is made up of 13 amino acids. CDR3 coding DNA: TGCGCCAGCAGCCAGGGGTCCTACAATGAGCAGTTCTTC. Translating gives CASSQGSYNEQFF.

This clonotype has more than one count but fewer than ten. The V and J genes are TRBV6-6 and TRBJ2-5; 9 nucleotides line up with TRBD2. Germline V gene data show CDR1 as MNHNY and CDR2 as SVGAGI (reference sequence). CDR3 length: 15 amino acids. Trimming removed 7 bases from V and 4 bases from J; junction bases left unmatched: 10. The CDR3 sequence: CASTGSSGSRETQYF. DNA for the CDR3: TGTGCCAGCACAGGGAGTAGCGGGAGTAGAGAGACCCAGTACTTC.

This clonotype has a handful of counts. The chain couples TRBV7-3 to TRBJ2-7; 11 bases are a match to TRBD2. The V and J ends lost 5 bases and 2 bases, in that order; junction bases with no gene match: 5. From germline, CDR1 is SGHTA and CDR2 FQGTGA. The CDR3 extends over 15 amino acids. CDR3 protein: CASSPGLAGAYEQYF. CDR3 DNA sequence: TGTGCCAGCAGCCCAGGACTAGCGGGCGCCTACGAGCAGTACTTC.

V gene TRBV29-1 combines with J gene TRBJ2-2, with a weak D call TRBD1 (5 bases). The V gene's germline CDR1 is SQVTM and CDR2 ANQGSEA. Trimming took off 6 bases at V and 0 bases at J, with 8 bases between the two ends. The CDR3 is made up of 13 amino acids. Written as DNA, the CDR3 is TGCAGCGTAGGGGTAGCGAACACCGGGGAGCTGTTTTTT. This codes for CSVGVANTGELFF.

The rearrangement uses TRBV7-6 and TRBJ2-3, with 7 bases aligning to TRBD2. From germline, CDR1 is SGHVS and CDR2 FNYEAQ. The CDR3 runs 16 residues. J was trimmed by 4 bases and V by 1 base; bases with no gene match: 8. The CDR3 sequence: CASSLGGSGWADTQYF. The CDR3 coding sequence is TGTGCCAGCAGCTTAGGAGGTAGCGGGTGGGCAGATACGCAGTATTTT.

V gene TRBV6-4 combines with J gene TRBJ2-2, with D possibly matching TRBD2 (5 bases). The length of the CDR3 is 14 residues. V was clipped by 0 bases and J by 4 bases, with 6 bases between them. Germline-derived CDR1 and CDR2 are MRHNA and SNTAGT. CDR3 in amino acids: CASSDSLGTGELFF. In DNA, the CDR3 is TGTGCCAGCAGTGACTCACTAGGCACCGGGGAGCTGTTTTTT.